A single TCR beta chain is shown here with its context. Its target is unknown. The data derive from a study of shared clonotypes between healthy human individuals. An approximately 200 ng quantity of DNA, some 30,000 T cell genomes, went into the sorted-subset replicate PCRs. Data came from immunoSEQ multiplex PCR; TCRdb stores just in-frame clones and leaves some out. The sample holds roughly 2.6 million clones; more than 90% are singletons and the top ten take over 0.12%. The study's findings and limits: Across subsets, estimated richness was generally greater for naive than for memory populations.

Germline V gene data show CDR1 as MNHNS and CDR2 as SASEGT. The CDR3 covers 11 residues. The germline V and J ends were trimmed by 5 bases and 8 bases, with 8 bases remaining between them. The chain joins TRBV6-1 to TRBJ2-3; D is unresolved. The receptor's source is a man between 18 and 35 years old in good health. Material for sequencing was naive CD4+ T cells sorted from blood. Subset here: CD45RA+ positively selected. The CDR3 DNA reads TGTGCCAGCAGTTCCGAGGTTACGCAGTATTTT. It yields the protein CASSSEVTQYF.